Sequencing of this T cell receptor (beta chain) was carried out in a study of T cell repertoires in cytomegalovirus infection (dated by TCRdb to between 2018 and 2020). For the study in its entirety: Because public TCR beta signatures pointed to carriage of CMV infection together with the matching HLA type, the HLA type of each donor mattered for the analysis.

Sequencing was performed on an Illumina HiSeq 1500. The public reads were quality trimmed at Q25 with fastp and then assembled into clones with MiXCR by TCRdb, keeping productive beta chains. Each entry is one CDR3 protein sequence, shown with its most common DNA and genes. In all, the sample holds around 260,000 distinct CDR3 sequences, and around 8.7% of those were seen once. About 15% of the sample is in the top ten clones. This clonotype was recorded a few times. Which antigen it targets is not known. No base qualities exist here, and no much larger clone lies one base off it. The germline V end is reduced by 6 bases and the J end by 7 bases; junction bases left unmatched: 6. CDR1 and CDR2 were assigned from the germline V gene (reference sequence) as DFQATT and SNEGSKA. From the cysteine up to the phenylalanine, the CDR3 has a length of 12 residues. This entry keeps only the CDR3 DNA: 36 bases, framed from base 1.

What the study reported, not specific to this receptor: The ex vivo response was dominated by HLA-C-restricted CMV-specific TCR beta clonotypes, which also provided the single most frequent clonotype in two of eight donors. Cumulative frequency of public TCR beta family members discriminated carriers of CMV infection plus the relevant HLA type in this cohort and an independent roughly 330-donor cohort.

The receptor chain draws on TRBV20-1 and TRBJ2-7; TRBD2 agrees with 10 junctional bases. This receptor was identified in a human donor in good health (CMV status not recorded). Some clones in this sample may be carry-over from other donors' samples. The specimen sequenced was PBMCs. The sequenced DNA is TGCAGTGCACCTCTAGCGGGGGCGGAGCAGTACTTC. This sequence encodes CSAPLAGAEQYF.